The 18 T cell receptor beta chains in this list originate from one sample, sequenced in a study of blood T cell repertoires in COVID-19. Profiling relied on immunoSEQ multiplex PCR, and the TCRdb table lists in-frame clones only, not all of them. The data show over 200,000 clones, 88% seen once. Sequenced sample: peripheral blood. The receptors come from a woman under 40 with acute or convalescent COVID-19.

In DNA, the CDR3 is TGTGCCAGCAGTCAAATTGGGAGAGACCACGAGCAGTACTTC. Its translation is CASSQIGRDHEQYF. This chain uses TRBV7-9 with TRBJ2-7; tentatively, D is TRBD2 (5 bases). The CDR3 covers 14 residues. V shed 6 bases and J shed 5 bases, with 17 bases lying between them. Germline loops: CDR1 SEHNR, CDR2 FQNEAQ (reference sequence).

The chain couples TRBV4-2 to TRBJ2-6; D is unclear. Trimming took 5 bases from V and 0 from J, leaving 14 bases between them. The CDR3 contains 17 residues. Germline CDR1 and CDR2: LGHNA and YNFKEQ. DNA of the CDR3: TGTGCCAGCAGCGGGCTCGCGACAAGCTCTGGGGCCAACGTCCTGACTTTC. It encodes CASSGLATSSGANVLTF.

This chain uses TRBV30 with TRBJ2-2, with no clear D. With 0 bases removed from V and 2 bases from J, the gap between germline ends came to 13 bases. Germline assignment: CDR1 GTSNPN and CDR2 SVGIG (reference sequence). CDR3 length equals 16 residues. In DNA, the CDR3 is TGTGCCTGGAGTGTTTTTGAGGAGTTCAACACCGGGGAGCTGTTTTTT. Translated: CAWSVFEEFNTGELFF.

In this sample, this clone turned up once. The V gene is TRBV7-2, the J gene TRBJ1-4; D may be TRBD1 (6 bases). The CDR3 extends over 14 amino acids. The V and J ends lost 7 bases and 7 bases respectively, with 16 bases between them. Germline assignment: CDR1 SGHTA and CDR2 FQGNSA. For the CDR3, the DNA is TGTGCCAGCAAGCCCGGGGGGGCTTTTGAAAAACTGTTTTTT. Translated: CASKPGGAFEKLFF.

In DNA, the CDR3 is TGTGCCAGCGGAGGGACAGGCGGAGAGTTATACACAGCTTTCTTT. This translates into CASGGTGGELYTAFF. The chain carries TRBV6-5 and TRBJ1-1; 8 bases map to TRBD1. The CDR3 length is 15 residues. Germline lookup yields CDR1 MNHEY and CDR2 SVGAGI. Trimming cost V 8 bases and J 10 bases; bases outside gene matches: 18.

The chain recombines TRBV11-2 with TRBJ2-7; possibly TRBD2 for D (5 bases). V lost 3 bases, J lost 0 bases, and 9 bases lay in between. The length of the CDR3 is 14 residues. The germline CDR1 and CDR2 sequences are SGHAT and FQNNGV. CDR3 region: CASSFKRNSYEQYF. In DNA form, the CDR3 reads TGTGCCAGCAGCTTCAAGCGGAACTCCTACGAGCAGTACTTC.

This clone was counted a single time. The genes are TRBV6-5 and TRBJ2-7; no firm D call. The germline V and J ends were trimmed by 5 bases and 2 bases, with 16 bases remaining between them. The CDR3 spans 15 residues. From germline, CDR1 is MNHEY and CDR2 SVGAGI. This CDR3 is CASSPPGPIPYEQYF. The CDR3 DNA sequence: TGTGCCAGCAGTCCTCCGGGTCCTATTCCCTACGAGCAGTACTTC.

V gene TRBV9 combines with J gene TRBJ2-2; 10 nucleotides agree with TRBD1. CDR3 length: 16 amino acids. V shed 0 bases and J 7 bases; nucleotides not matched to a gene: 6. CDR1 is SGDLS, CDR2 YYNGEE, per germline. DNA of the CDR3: TGTGCCAGCAGCGTAGAAGGGACAGGGGTGGTCGGGGAGCTGTTTTTT. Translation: CASSVEGTGVVGELFF.

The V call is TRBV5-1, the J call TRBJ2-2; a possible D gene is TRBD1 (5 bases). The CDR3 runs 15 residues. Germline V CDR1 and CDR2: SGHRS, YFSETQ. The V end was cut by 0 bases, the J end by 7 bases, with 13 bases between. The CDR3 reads CASSLVPAGIGELFF. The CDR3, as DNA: TGCGCCAGCAGCTTGGTTCCGGCAGGGATCGGGGAGCTGTTTTTT.

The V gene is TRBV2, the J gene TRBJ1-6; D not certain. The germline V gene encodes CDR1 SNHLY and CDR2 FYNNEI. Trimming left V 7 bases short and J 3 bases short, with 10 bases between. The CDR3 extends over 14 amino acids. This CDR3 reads CASNRVHYNSPLHF. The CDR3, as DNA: TGTGCCAGCAACCGGGTCCACTATAATTCACCCCTCCACTTT.

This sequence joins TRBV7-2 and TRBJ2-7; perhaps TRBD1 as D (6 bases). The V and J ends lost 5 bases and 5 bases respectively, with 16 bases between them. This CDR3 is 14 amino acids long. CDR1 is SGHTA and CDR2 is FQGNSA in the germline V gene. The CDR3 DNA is TGTGCCAGCAGCGCGCTGGGGCGACAGGACGAGCAGTACTTC. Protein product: CASSALGRQDEQYF.

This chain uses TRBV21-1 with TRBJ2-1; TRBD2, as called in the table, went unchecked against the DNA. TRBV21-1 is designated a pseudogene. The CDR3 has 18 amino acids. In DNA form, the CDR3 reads TGTGCCAGCAGCGATTTTCTAGCGGGGAATAGCTCCTACAATGAGCAGTTCTTC. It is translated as CASSDFLAGNSSYNEQFF.

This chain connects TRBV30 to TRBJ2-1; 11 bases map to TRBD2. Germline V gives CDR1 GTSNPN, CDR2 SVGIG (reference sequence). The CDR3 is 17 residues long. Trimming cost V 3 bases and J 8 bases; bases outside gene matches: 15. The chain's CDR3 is CAWSLPLSGRAVDEQFF. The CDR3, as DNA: TGTGCCTGGAGCCTACCTCTTAGCGGGAGGGCGGTTGATGAGCAGTTCTTC.

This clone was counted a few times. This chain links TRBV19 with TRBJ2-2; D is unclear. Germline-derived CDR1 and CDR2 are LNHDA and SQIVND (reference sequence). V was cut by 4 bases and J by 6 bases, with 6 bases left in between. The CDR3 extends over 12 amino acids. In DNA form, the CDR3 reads TGTGCCAGTAGTACAGGCGCCGGGGAGCTGTTTTTT. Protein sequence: CASSTGAGELFF.

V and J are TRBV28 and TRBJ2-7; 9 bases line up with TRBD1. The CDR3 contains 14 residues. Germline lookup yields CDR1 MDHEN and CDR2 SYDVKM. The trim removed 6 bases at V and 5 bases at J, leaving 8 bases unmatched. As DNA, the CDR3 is TGTGCCAGCAGACAGGGGGCAATTTTCCACGAGCAGTACTTC. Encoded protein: CASRQGAIFHEQYF. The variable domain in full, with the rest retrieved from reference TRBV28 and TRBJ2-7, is DVKVTQSSRYLVKRTGEKVFLECVQDMDHENMFWYRQDPGLGLRLIYFSYDVKMKEKGDIPEGYSVSREKKERFSLILESASTNQTSMYLCASRQGAIFHEQYFGPGTRLTVT.

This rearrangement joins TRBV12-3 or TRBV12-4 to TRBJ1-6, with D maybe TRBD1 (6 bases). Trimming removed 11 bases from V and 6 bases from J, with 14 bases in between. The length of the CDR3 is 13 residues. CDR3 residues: CASGQKGNSPLHF. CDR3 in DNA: TGTGCCTCTGGACAGAAGGGTAATTCACCCCTCCACTTT.

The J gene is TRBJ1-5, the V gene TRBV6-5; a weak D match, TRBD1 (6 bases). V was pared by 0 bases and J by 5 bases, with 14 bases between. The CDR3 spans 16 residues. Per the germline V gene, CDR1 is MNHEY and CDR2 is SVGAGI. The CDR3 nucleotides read TGTGCCAGCAGTTACTCGACGGTCAGGGGAGATCAGCCCCAGCATTTT. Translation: CASSYSTVRGDQPQHF.

CDR3 loop: CASSNTGTRVYGYTF. In DNA, the CDR3 is TGTGCCAGCAGCAACACCGGGACAAGGGTTTATGGCTACACCTTC. The chain has TRBV14 and TRBJ1-2; perhaps TRBD1 as D (6 bases). Trimming left V 5 bases short and J 5 bases short, with 18 bases between. The CDR3 extends over 15 amino acids. Germline V gene data show CDR1 as SGHDN and CDR2 as FVKESK.